These 8 T cell receptor beta chains were sequenced from one sample in a study of CXCR3 chemokines and chemotherapy response in bladder cancer. TCRdb reprocessed the PCR reads via MiXCR and lists one record per CDR3 protein. In the table there are about 13,000 distinct CDR3 sequences, roughly 12% of which are singletons. The specimen was taken from a patient whose treatment included neoadjuvant chemotherapy. These receptors all come from a human donor with bladder cancer that did not respond to neoadjuvant chemotherapy.

The CDR3 DNA sequence: TGTGCCAGCAGCTGGACGGAGAGCAATCAGCCCCAGCATTTT. Translation gives CASSWTESNQPQHF. The gene calls are TRBV12-3 or TRBV12-4 and TRBJ1-5; D gene ambiguous. Trimming left V 6 bases short and J 1 base short, with 10 bases between. The CDR3 contains 14 residues.

Judged by abundance, this clonotype is medium-sized. V is TRBV6-1 and J is TRBJ2-5; 7 bases map to TRBD2. V lost 3 bases, J lost 5 bases, and 6 bases stayed unmatched. The CDR3 has 14 amino acids. Germline CDR1 reads MNHNS; CDR2 reads SASEGT. CDR3 in amino acids: CASSEKTSIETQYF. The CDR3, as DNA: TGTGCCAGCAGTGAGAAGACTAGCATCGAGACCCAGTACTTC.

This clonotype was recorded at least ten times. CDR3 bases: TGCGCCAGCAGCCAAGGAACAGCTAGCACAGATACGCAGTATTTT. Protein sequence: CASSQGTASTDTQYF. The V and J genes are TRBV4-1 and TRBJ2-3; D uncertain. Germline CDR1 is MGHRA and CDR2 is YSYEKL. The CDR3 spans 15 residues. V was pared by 1 base and J by 0 bases, with 8 bases between.

A word on this clonotype: A single base is all that separates this from a far larger clone, so a read error is likely. The chain is built from TRBV11-1 and TRBJ2-5; D remains unclear. The CDR3 runs to 13 residues. Trimming took 5 bases from V and 3 from J, leaving 10 bases between them. From germline, CDR1 is SGHAT and CDR2 FQDESV (reference sequence). This CDR3 is CASSRQQEETQYF. CDR3 nucleotides: TGTGCCAGCAGCCGGCAACAAGAAGAGACCCAGTACTTC. The whole variable domain, remainder taken from reference TRBV11-1 and TRBJ2-5, is EAEVAQSPRYKITEKSQAVAFWCDPISGHATLYWYRQILGQGPELLVQFQDESVVDDSQLPKDRFSAERLKGVDSTLKIQPAELGDSAMYLCASSRQQEETQYFGPGTRLLVL.

In its sample, this clonotype is medium-sized. The chain employs TRBV6-1 and TRBJ2-1; D gene unclear. The CDR3 length is 12 residues. Between the trimmed V and J ends, which lost 4 bases and 5 bases, there was a span of 6 bases. In germline, CDR1 is MNHNS, CDR2 SASEGT. CDR3 nucleotide sequence: TGTGCCAGCAGTGTGACCAACAATGAGCAGTTCTTC. The encoded protein is CASSVTNNEQFF.

This clonotype was observed at least ten times. This chain connects TRBV12-3 or TRBV12-4 to TRBJ1-4; the match to TRBD1 covers 7 bases. The CDR3 consists of 14 residues. V was pared by 4 bases and J by 8 bases, with 7 bases of the junction left unmatched. CDR3 loop: CASSSRGLSEKLFF. CDR3 nucleotides: TGTGCCAGCAGTTCAAGGGGGCTGAGCGAAAAACTGTTTTTT.

Only a few counts were recorded for this clonotype. The genes are TRBV19 and TRBJ1-5; 7 bases map to TRBD1. This CDR3 has 14 amino acids. CDR1 LNHDA and CDR2 SQIVND come from the germline V gene (reference sequence). V was pared by 7 bases and J by 6 bases, with 9 bases of the junction left unmatched. CDR3 in amino acids: CASTSDRVGQPQHF. As DNA, the CDR3 is TGTGCCAGTACCTCTGACAGGGTGGGTCAGCCCCAGCATTTT.

This clonotype was recorded at least ten times. The genes are TRBV30 and TRBJ1-5; 7 bases are shared with TRBD1. CDR1 is GTSNPN, CDR2 SVGIG, per germline (reference sequence). The CDR3 extends over 15 amino acids. The V and J ends lost 2 bases and 3 bases, in that order; junction bases with no gene match: 7. The CDR3 DNA reads TGTGCCTGGAGTACGGGAGGGACAGTCAATCAGCCCCAGCATTTT. Encoded protein: CAWSTGGTVNQPQHF.